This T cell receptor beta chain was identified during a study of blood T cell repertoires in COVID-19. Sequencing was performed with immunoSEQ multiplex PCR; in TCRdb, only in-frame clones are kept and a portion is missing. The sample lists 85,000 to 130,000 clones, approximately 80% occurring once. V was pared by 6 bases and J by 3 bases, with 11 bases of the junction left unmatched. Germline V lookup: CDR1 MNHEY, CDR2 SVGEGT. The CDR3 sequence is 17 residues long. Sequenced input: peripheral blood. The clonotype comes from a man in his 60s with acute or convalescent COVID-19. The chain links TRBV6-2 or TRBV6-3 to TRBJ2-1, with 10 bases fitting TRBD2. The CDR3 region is CASSLSLERGGYNEQFF. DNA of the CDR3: TGTGCCAGCAGCTTATCCCTTGAGCGGGGGGGCTACAATGAGCAGTTCTTC.